Each of the 11 T cell receptor beta chains below was sequenced from the same sample in a study of T cells in Graves' hyperthyroidism and ophthalmopathy (dated by TCRdb to between 2017 and 2020). Libraries came from multiplex PCR. The sample was run on an Illumina HiSeq 2000. The TCR beta CDR3 regions were amplified from RNA transcripts. For the first round of RT-PCR on the TCR CDR3, the HTBI primer set was used together with the Qiagen OneStep RT-PCR kit. TCRdb trimmed the raw reads at Q25, called clones with MiXCR and kept productive beta chains. Entries are consolidated by CDR3 protein sequence, retaining the most common genes and DNA. This sample holds fewer than 450,000 distinct CDR3 sequences; about 15% were observed only once. 34% of the sample is held by the ten biggest clonotypes. The sample comprised blood. These receptors originate from a woman in her 30s with Graves' hyperthyroidism that later progressed to Graves' ophthalmopathy.

This sequence joins TRBV4-2 and TRBJ2-7, with TRBD1 identical over 7 bases. Germline CDR1 LGHNA, CDR2 YNFKEQ. This CDR3 has 16 amino acids. V was clipped by 3 bases and J by 2 bases; unmatched bases: 10. The CDR3 nucleotides read TGTGCCAGCAGCCAGGGTTCTGGGACAGCTCCCTACGAGCAGTACTTC. It yields the protein CASSQGSGTAPYEQYF.

The table lists this clonotype with many counts. This chain uses TRBV20-1 with TRBJ2-1; D is ambiguous. The CDR3 has 14 residues. V lost 3 bases to trimming and J lost 3 bases, with 12 bases between them. CDR1 and CDR2 from the germline V gene are DFQATT and SNEGSKA (reference sequence). The CDR3 here is CSASGRRNYNEQFF. CDR3 coding DNA: TGCAGTGCTAGTGGTAGACGTAACTACAATGAGCAGTTCTTC.

The V call is TRBV4-2, the J call TRBJ2-2; D may be TRBD2 (5 bases). V lost 0 bases, J lost 7 bases, and 9 bases lay in between. Germline V CDR1 and CDR2: LGHNA, YNFKEQ. This CDR3 spans 14 amino acids. The CDR3 DNA is TGTGCCAGCAGCCAAGAACAGAGGGACGGGGAGCTGTTTTTT. It specifies CASSQEQRDGELFF.

This clonotype was picked up many times. The V and J genes are TRBV28 and TRBJ2-5, with D possibly called TRBD1 or TRBD2 (6 bases each). Germline CDR1 reads MDHEN; CDR2 reads SYDVKM. CDR3 size: 15 residues. Trimming removed 5 bases from V and 4 bases from J, with 17 bases in between. The CDR3 coding sequence is TGTGCCAGCAGTAGGGGGGACACCACGGGAGAGACCCAGTACTTC. Its protein is CASSRGDTTGETQYF.

The V call is TRBV20-1, the J call TRBJ2-7; 10 nucleotides align to TRBD2. The CDR3 totals 14 residues. Germline lookup yields CDR1 DFQATT and CDR2 SNEGSKA (reference sequence). Germline trimming cut 6 bases from V and 4 bases from J; bases unmatched to any gene: 9. CDR3 protein: CSAPPSSGRYEQYF. The CDR3 DNA reads as TGCAGTGCCCCCCCCTCTAGCGGGAGATACGAGCAGTACTTC.

The CDR3 nucleotides are TGTGCCAGTAGTCGAAGTCACGGAAACACCATATATTTT. Protein product: CASSRSHGNTIYF. The rearrangement links TRBV19 to TRBJ1-3; unclear D gene. Per germline, CDR1 LNHDA and CDR2 SQIVND (reference sequence). Trimming shortened V by 5 bases and J by 4 bases, and 9 bases separated the two germline ends. This CDR3 spans 13 amino acids.

This chain uses TRBV5-1 with TRBJ2-1; 9 bases fit TRBD1. With V trimmed by 4 bases and J by 9 bases, 11 bases remained unmatched. Germline values: CDR1 SGHRS, CDR2 YFSETQ. CDR3 length: 15 amino acids. The CDR3, as DNA: TGCGCCAGCAGCCCGGAGGGGACAGGGAGGACTGAGCAGTTCTTC. Its protein product is CASSPEGTGRTEQFF.

This clonotype was recorded at least ten times. This sequence joins TRBV2 and TRBJ1-5; D is uncertain. Germline V gene data show CDR1 as SNHLY and CDR2 as FYNNEI. Trimming stripped 6 bases from V and 3 bases from J, with 9 bases between. The CDR3 loop spans 13 amino acids. CDR3 in DNA: TGTGCCAGCAGGGGGATTGTCAATCAGCCCCAGCATTTT. It codes for CASRGIVNQPQHF.

This clonotype has ten or more counts. The chain uses TRBV2 and TRBJ1-5, with D possibly matching TRBD1 (5 bases). Germline V gene lookup returns CDR1 SNHLY and CDR2 FYNNEI. V was clipped by 7 bases and J by 5 bases, with 15 bases between them. The CDR3 runs to 14 residues. The CDR3 DNA is TGTGCCAGCACTCCTGAGACAGAGTATCAGCCCCAGCATTTT. Protein product: CASTPETEYQPQHF.

This clonotype was counted between two and nine times. This rearrangement joins TRBV7-9 to TRBJ1-1; a weak D match, TRBD1 (5 bases). Germline V CDR1 and CDR2: SEHNR, FQNEAQ (reference sequence). The germline V and J ends were trimmed by 6 bases and 6 bases, with 14 bases remaining between them. The CDR3 contains 13 residues. The DNA for the CDR3 is TGTGCCAGCAGGACTAGGGGAAGCGCTGAAGCTTTCTTT. As protein: CASRTRGSAEAFF.

Points on this clonotype: Just one base apart from a much larger clone, this may be a read error. J is TRBJ2-7 and V is TRBV6-1; D might be TRBD1 (6 bases). The CDR3 spans 15 residues. Germline values: CDR1 MNHNS, CDR2 SASEGT. Deletions cut 4 bases from V and 6 bases from J, with 19 bases between. CDR3 amino acids: CASSGDQDRFGEQYF. The CDR3 DNA follows: TGTGCCAGCAGTGGAGATCAGGACAGATTTGGCGAGCAGTACTTC.